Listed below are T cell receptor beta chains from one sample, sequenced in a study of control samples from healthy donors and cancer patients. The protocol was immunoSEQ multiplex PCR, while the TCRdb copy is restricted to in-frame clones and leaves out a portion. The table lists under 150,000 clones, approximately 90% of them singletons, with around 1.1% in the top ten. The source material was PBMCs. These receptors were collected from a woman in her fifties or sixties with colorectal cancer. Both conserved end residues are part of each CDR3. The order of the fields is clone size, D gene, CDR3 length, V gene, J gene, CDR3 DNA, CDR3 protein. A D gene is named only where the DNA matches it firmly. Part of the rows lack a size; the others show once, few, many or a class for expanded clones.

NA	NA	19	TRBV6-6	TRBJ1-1	TGTGCCAGCAGTCCCTTATACACCTACGGGAGGCCCATCGGCCCTGAAGCTTTCTTT	CASSPLYTYGRPIGPEAFF
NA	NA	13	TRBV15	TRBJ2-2	TGTGCCACCAGCAAACTAGCCCTCGCAGAGCTGTTTTTT	CATSKLALAELFF
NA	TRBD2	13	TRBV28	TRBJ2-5	TGTGCCAGCAGTCCCGGGGGGCAAGAGACCCAGTACTTC	CASSPGGQETQYF
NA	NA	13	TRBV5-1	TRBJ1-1	TGCGCCAGCAGCTTGGAAAGGGACACTGAAGCTTTCTTT	CASSLERDTEAFF
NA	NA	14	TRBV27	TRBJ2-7	TGTGCCAGCAGTTCTTCAGGGCTCGCCTACGAGCAGTACTTC	CASSSSGLAYEQYF
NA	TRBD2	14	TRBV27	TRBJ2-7	TGTGCCAGCGGCCATAGCGGGAGTCACTACGAGCAGTACTTC	CASGHSGSHYEQYF
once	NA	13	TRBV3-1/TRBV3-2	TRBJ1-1	TGTGCCAGCAGCCATAGGATGAACACTGAAGCTTTCTTT	CASSHRMNTEAFF
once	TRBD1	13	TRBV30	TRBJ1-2	TGTGCCTGGGCCAGGGACAGGCCGTATGGCTACACCTTC	CAWARDRPYGYTF
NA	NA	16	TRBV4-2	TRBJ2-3	TGTGCCAGCAGCCAAGATGGAACAGTAGAGACAGATACGCAGTATTTT	CASSQDGTVETDTQYF
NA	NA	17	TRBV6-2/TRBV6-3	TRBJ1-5	TGTGCCAGCAGTTTTACCAGGGGAACGGAGGGCAATCAGCCCCAGCATTTT	CASSFTRGTEGNQPQHF
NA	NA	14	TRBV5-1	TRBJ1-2	TGCGCCAGCAGCTCCACAGGCGCGGAATATGGCTACACCTTC	CASSSTGAEYGYTF
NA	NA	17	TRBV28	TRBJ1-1	TGTGCCAGCAGTTTTTGGGGCATAGAGTCGACTAGCACTGAAGCTTTCTTT	CASSFWGIESTSTEAFF
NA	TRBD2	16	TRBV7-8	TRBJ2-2	TGTGCCAGCAGCCGAGGAGCGGGAGAGAACACCGGGGAGCTGTTTTTT	CASSRGAGENTGELFF
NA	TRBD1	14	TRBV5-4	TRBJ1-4	TGTGCCAGCAGCGCGGGACAGCGGAATGAAAAACTGTTTTTT	CASSAGQRNEKLFF
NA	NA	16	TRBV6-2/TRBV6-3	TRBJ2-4	TGTGCCAGCAGCCTACTTTCGGCGCAGAAGGGAAACATTCAGTACTTC	CASSLLSAQKGNIQYF
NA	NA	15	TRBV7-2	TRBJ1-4	TGTGCCAGCAGCCCCCGCGACGGGGGTGTTGAAAAACTGTTTTTT	CASSPRDGGVEKLFF
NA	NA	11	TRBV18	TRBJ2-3	TGTGCCAGCTCACCCGCAGATACGCAGTATTTT	CASSPADTQYF
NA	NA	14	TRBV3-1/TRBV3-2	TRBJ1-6	TGTGCCAGCAGCCAAGGTTCCACATTCTCACCCCTCCACTTT	CASSQGSTFSPLHF
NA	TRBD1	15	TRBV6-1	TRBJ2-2	TGTGCCAGCAGTGAAGCGGGGACAGGGGCCGGGGAGCTGTTTTTT	CASSEAGTGAGELFF
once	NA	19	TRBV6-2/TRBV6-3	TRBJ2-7	TGTGCCAGCAGTCCCTATAGGGCAGGGCCGTCCTCCACCTCCTACGAGCAGTACTTC	CASSPYRAGPSSTSYEQYF
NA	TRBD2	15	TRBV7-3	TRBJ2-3	TGTGCCAGCAGACCAGCGGGAAAACCCACAGATACGCAGTATTTT	CASRPAGKPTDTQYF
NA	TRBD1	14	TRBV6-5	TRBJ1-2	TGTGCCAGCATTAACAGGGGAAGTAACTATGGCTACACCTTC	CASINRGSNYGYTF
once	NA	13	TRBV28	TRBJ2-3	TGTGCCAGCAGTTTAACCCACCAAGATACGCAGTATTTT	CASSLTHQDTQYF
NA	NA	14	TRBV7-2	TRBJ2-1	TGTGCCAGCAGCCCCTCTTGGTCTTCCAATGAGCAGTTCTTC	CASSPSWSSNEQFF
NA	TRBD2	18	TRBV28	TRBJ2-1	TGTGCCAGCAGTTTAAACCTCCCCCCAGCGGGAGGGCAGGATGAGCAGTTCTTC	CASSLNLPPAGGQDEQFF
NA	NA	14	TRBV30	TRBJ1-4	TGTGCCTGGAGTGTACTTGAGGTCGGCGAAAAACTGTTTTTT	CAWSVLEVGEKLFF
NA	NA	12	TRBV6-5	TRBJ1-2	TGTGCCAGCACCCCGGGGGACGGGCCCTCTTCCTTC	CASTPGDGPSSF
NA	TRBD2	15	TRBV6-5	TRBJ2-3	TGTGCCAGCAGCCGACTAGCGGGAGAAGGAGATACGCAGTATTTT	CASSRLAGEGDTQYF
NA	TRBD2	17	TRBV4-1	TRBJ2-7	TGCGCCAGCAGCCAAGTAGCAGCTAGCGGCGCCTCCTACGAGCAGTACTTC	CASSQVAASGASYEQYF
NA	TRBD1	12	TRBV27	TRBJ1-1	TGTGCCAGCCGGACAGGAGGCGCTGAAGCTTTCTTT	CASRTGGAEAFF
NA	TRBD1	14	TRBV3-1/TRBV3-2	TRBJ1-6	TGTGCCAGCAGCCCCCGACAGGGGAGTTCACCCCTCCACTTT	CASSPRQGSSPLHF
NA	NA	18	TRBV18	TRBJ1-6	TGTGCCAGCTCACCCGGGGGAAGGAGGGCATTCTATAATTCACCCCTCCACTTT	CASSPGGRRAFYNSPLHF
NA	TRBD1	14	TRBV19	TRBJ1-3	TGTGCCAGTACCCAAGGGACAGCTGGAAACACCATATATTTT	CASTQGTAGNTIYF
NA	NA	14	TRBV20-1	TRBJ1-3	TGCAGTGCTAGTCGCACGGTCTCTGGAAACACCATATATTTT	CSASRTVSGNTIYF
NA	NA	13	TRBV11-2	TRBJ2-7	TGTGCCAGCAGCTTAATATCCGAGGTTGAGCAGTACTTC	CASSLISEVEQYF
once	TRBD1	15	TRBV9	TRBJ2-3	TGTGCCAGCAGCGGTGTCGGGACAGGGGACAATACGCAGTATTTT	CASSGVGTGDNTQYF
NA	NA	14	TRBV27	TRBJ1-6	TGTGCCAGCAGTTTCCGGGGGGCTAATTCACCCCTCCACTTT	CASSFRGANSPLHF
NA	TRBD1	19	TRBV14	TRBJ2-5	TGTGCCAGCAGCCAAGCTATCCCCGGGACAGGGGAGGGTCAGGAGACCCAGTACTTC	CASSQAIPGTGEGQETQYF
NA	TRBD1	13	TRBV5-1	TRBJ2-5	TGCGCCAGCAGCACGGACAGGCAAGAGACCCAGTACTTC	CASSTDRQETQYF
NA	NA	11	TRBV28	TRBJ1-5	TGTGCCAGCAGCGCGAATCAGCCCCAGCATTTT	CASSANQPQHF
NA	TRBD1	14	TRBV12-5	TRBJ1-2	TGTGCTAGTGGAAGACAGGGGGCAGATGATGGCTACACCTTC	CASGRQGADDGYTF
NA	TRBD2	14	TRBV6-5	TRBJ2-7	TGTGCCAGCAGGAAAGCGGGGGGGCAGGGGGAGCAGTACTTC	CASRKAGGQGEQYF
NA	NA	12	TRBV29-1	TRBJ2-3	TGCAGCGTCGCAGTTAGCACAGATACGCAGTATTTT	CSVAVSTDTQYF
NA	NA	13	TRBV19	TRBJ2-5	TGTGCCAGTAGTAGGGAATCACAAGAGACCCAGTACTTC	CASSRESQETQYF
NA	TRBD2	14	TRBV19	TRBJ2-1	TGTGCCAGTAAAGAGGGAGGGGAGTACAATGAGCAGTTCTTC	CASKEGGEYNEQFF
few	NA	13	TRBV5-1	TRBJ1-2	TGCGCCAGCAGCTTGTCGGGAATCTATGGCTACACCTTC	CASSLSGIYGYTF
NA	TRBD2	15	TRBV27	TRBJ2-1	TGTGCCAGCAGTTCTAGCGGGAGGAGCGGAAATGAGCAGTTCTTC	CASSSSGRSGNEQFF
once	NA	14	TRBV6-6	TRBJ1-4	TGTGCCAGCAGCTCCGGGACGGATAATGAAAAACTGTTTTTT	CASSSGTDNEKLFF
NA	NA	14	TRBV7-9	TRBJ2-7	TGTGCCAGCAGCCCCAGGGGCAGCTCCTACGAGCAGTACTTC	CASSPRGSSYEQYF